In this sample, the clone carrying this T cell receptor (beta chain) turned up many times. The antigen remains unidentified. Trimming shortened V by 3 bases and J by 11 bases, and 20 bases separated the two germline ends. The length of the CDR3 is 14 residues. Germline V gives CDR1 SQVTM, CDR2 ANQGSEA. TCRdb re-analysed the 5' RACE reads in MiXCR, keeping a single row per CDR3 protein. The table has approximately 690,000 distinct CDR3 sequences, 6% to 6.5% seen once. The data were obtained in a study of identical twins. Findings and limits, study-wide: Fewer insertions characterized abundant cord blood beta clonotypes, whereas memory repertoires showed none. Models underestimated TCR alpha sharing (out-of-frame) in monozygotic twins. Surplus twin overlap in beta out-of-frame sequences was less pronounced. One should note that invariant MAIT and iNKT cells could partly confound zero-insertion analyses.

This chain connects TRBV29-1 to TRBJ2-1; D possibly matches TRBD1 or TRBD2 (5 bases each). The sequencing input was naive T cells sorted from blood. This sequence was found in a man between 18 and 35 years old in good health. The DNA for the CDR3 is TGCAGCGTTGAGGGGGATCCCCAGGGAAGAAAGCAGTTCTTC. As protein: CSVEGDPQGRKQFF.